This T cell receptor (beta chain) originates from a study of blood T cell repertoires in COVID-19. Study-level information: Nucleic acid was either cDNA or gDNA, and it came from T cells, B-cell-depleted T cells, or PBMCs.

Assay used: immunoSEQ multiplex PCR; TCRdb lists only in-frame clones, some missing. This table has fewer than 85,000 clones, roughly 82% appearing once. CDR3 length: 15 residues. Germline CDR1 is MDHEN and CDR2 is SYDVKM. After removal of 6 bases from V and 2 bases from J, the junction contained 8 bases not matched to a gene. The TCR was taken from a human donor in a cohort sampled during active COVID-19. Sequenced input: peripheral blood. This chain uses TRBV28 with TRBJ2-7; 9 bases fit TRBD2. The CDR3 DNA is TGTGCCAGCAGGTCTAGCGGGGTAAAAACCTACGAGCAGTACTTC. Its translation: CASRSSGVKTYEQYF.